One and the same sample provided the 16 T cell receptor beta chains below, sequenced in a study of regulatory T cells in long-lasting Graves disease. This sample's time point: persistent/refractory GD, antithyroid drugs over 5 years with positive TRAb. RNA from PBMCs was the source of the TCR library. CDR3 regions were amplified by Arm-PCR using iRepertoire HTBI primers to build TCR beta libraries. TCRdb reanalysed the multiplex PCR reads using MiXCR and keeps one entry per CDR3 protein. Found here are approximately 500,000 distinct CDR3 sequences, around a fifth of them singletons; the top ten hold approximately 6.4%. The material sequenced was peripheral blood mononuclear cells (PBMCs), taken when the disease was refractory, from a patient treated with antithyroid drugs. These receptor sequences come from a female donor with Graves disease.

There are a few counts of this clonotype. The V call is TRBV15, the J call TRBJ1-2, with no clear D. Trimming shortened V by 0 bases and J by 3 bases, and 8 bases separated the two germline ends. Per the germline V gene, CDR1 is LNHNV and CDR2 is YYDKDF (reference sequence). CDR3 size: 14 residues. CDR3 DNA: TGTGCCACCAGCAGAGATCGAACCTACTATGGCTACACCTTC. Protein sequence: CATSRDRTYYGYTF.

This clonotype was seen many times. The rearrangement links TRBV7-3 to TRBJ1-2, with TRBD1 identical over 10 bases. The ends lost 5 bases at V and 10 bases at J; junction bases unmatched: 13. CDR1 SGHTA and CDR2 FQGTGA come from the germline V gene. This CDR3 spans 15 amino acids. The CDR3 DNA is TGTGCCAGCAGCCCAGGACAGGGGGACGGATTCGACTACACCTTC. Residues: CASSPGQGDGFDYTF.

The chain uses TRBV4-1 and TRBJ2-7, with D perhaps matching TRBD2 (5 bases). CDR3 length equals 17 residues. The ends were cut back, 1 base at V and 3 bases at J, with 19 bases in the middle. Germline V gives CDR1 MGHRA, CDR2 YSYEKL. The CDR3 loop reads CASSQGLRTGLFYEQYF. In nucleotides, the CDR3 is TGCGCCAGCAGCCAAGGGCTGAGGACTGGACTGTTCTACGAGCAGTACTTC.

The rearrangement uses TRBV4-3 and TRBJ1-4; D may be TRBD1 (5 bases). V was clipped by 0 bases and J by 2 bases, with 10 bases between them. CDR1 and CDR2 (germline): LGHNA, YSLEER. This CDR3 comprises 16 residues. CDR3 loop: CASSQDGGGTNEKLFF. The CDR3 nucleotides read TGCGCCAGCAGCCAAGATGGGGGAGGCACTAATGAAAAACTGTTTTTT.

Note on this clonotype: This may be a read error, as it is one base from a much larger clone. No conserved phenylalanine or tryptophan ends this CDR3, so it is likely a read error. The chain couples TRBV6-2 or TRBV6-3 to TRBJ2-7, with TRBD2 identical over 8 bases. V was pared by 2 bases and J by 3 bases, with 3 bases of the junction left unmatched. The CDR3 loop spans 14 amino acids. The V gene's germline CDR1 is MNHEY and CDR2 SVGEGT. The CDR3 is CASSYVSGDYEQYL. CDR3 DNA sequence: TGTGCCAGCAGTTACGTTAGCGGGGACTACGAGCAGTACCTC.

This chain connects TRBV12-3 or TRBV12-4 to TRBJ1-2; D is perhaps TRBD1 (6 bases). The length of the CDR3 is 16 residues. Trimming stripped 9 bases from V and 7 bases from J, with 27 bases between. This CDR3 reads CASLGGTGAGDSGYTF. CDR3 DNA: TGTGCCAGTCTAGGGGGGACGGGGGCGGGGGACTCTGGCTACACCTTC.

This clonotype appeared a few times. A read error may explain this, as a much larger clone is one base away. The rearrangement links TRBV12-5 to TRBJ2-7; maybe TRBD1 (6 bases). Germline values: CDR1 LGHNT, CDR2 FRNRAP. This CDR3 comprises 15 residues. Trimming removed 0 bases from V and 2 bases from J, with 11 bases in between. Here the CDR3 reads CASGLVGAAPYEQYF. CDR3 DNA: TGTGCTAGTGGTTTGGTGGGGGCGGCACCCTACGAGCAGTACTTC.

In its sample, this clonotype was seen many times. This sequence joins TRBV9 and TRBJ1-1; the D is unclear. Germline CDR1 SGDLS, CDR2 YYNGEE. Trimming stripped 5 bases from V and 1 base from J, with 6 bases between. This CDR3 region has 12 residues. CDR3 protein: CASSGQNTEAFF. The CDR3 nucleotides read TGTGCCAGCAGTGGGCAGAACACTGAAGCTTTCTTT.

This clonotype was counted ten times or more. V gene TRBV7-2 combines with J gene TRBJ2-7; D could derive from TRBD1 or TRBD2 (5 bases each). CDR1 and CDR2 (germline): SGHTA, FQGNSA. V gave up 5 bases and J gave up 3 bases, with 17 bases separating them. The CDR3 is 15 residues long. The CDR3 reads CASSPGAGTLYEQYF. The CDR3, as DNA: TGTGCCAGCAGCCCCGGGGCAGGAACCCTCTACGAGCAGTACTTC.

The chain carries TRBV27 and TRBJ1-4; D may be TRBD1 (6 bases). The germline CDR1 and CDR2 sequences are MNHEY and SMNVEV (reference sequence). V was pared by 5 bases and J by 7 bases, with 17 bases between. The CDR3 consists of 15 residues. This CDR3 is CASSKQGGLVEKLFF. The CDR3 DNA is TGTGCCAGCAGTAAGCAAGGGGGGCTCGTTGAAAAACTGTTTTTT.

This chain connects TRBV7-9 to TRBJ2-7; 7 nucleotides match TRBD1. The CDR3 is 15 amino acids. The trim removed 2 bases at V and 0 bases at J, leaving 4 bases unmatched. Per the germline V gene, CDR1 is SEHNR and CDR2 is FQNEAQ (reference sequence). CDR3 loop: CASSLSGQPSYEQYF. The CDR3 nucleotides are TGTGCCAGCAGCTTATCGGGACAGCCCTCCTACGAGCAGTACTTC. The entire variable domain, with the rest obtained from reference TRBV7-9 and TRBJ2-7, is as follows: DTGVSQNPRHKITKRGQNVTFRCDPISEHNRLYWYRQTLGQGPEFLTYFQNEAQLEKSRLLSDRFSAERPKGSFSTLEIQRTEQGDSAMYLCASSLSGQPSYEQYFGPGTRLTVT.

A few counts support this clonotype. J is TRBJ2-7 and V is TRBV13; D is possibly TRBD2 (5 bases). CDR3 length equals 14 residues. Germline CDR1 reads PRHDT; CDR2 reads FYEKMQ (reference sequence). Trimming took 5 bases from V and 1 from J, leaving 12 bases between them. CDR3 region: CASSGGRQSYEQYF. The CDR3 DNA sequence: TGTGCCAGCAGCGGAGGAAGGCAGTCCTACGAGCAGTACTTC.

The V and J genes are TRBV19 and TRBJ2-5, with 9 bases fitting TRBD2. The CDR3 is 15 residues long. The germline V gene encodes CDR1 LNHDA and CDR2 SQIVND (reference sequence). The junction had 8 bases not matched to a gene; V was cut back by 5 bases and J by 4 bases. CDR3 coding DNA: TGTGCCAGTAGTGATAGCGGGAGCCCGAGAGAGACCCAGTACTTC. Amino acids: CASSDSGSPRETQYF.

The chain couples TRBV6-1 to TRBJ1-5, with D possibly TRBD1 on 5 matching bases. In germline, CDR1 is MNHNS, CDR2 SASEGT. V shed 3 bases and J shed 0 bases, with 9 bases lying between them. This CDR3 spans 15 amino acids. In DNA, the CDR3 is TGTGCCAGCAGTGATCAGGGCCCTAGCAATCAGCCCCAGCATTTT. It is translated as CASSDQGPSNQPQHF.

The chain carries TRBV27 and TRBJ2-1; 8 bases agree with TRBD2. Per germline, CDR1 MNHEY and CDR2 SMNVEV (reference sequence). V trimming: 6 bases; J trimming: 4 bases; junction bases outside the gene matches: 5. The CDR3 has 14 amino acids. The CDR3 DNA sequence: TGTGCCAGCAGAGGAGCGGGGGCTTACAATGAGCAGTTCTTC. Translated, it gives CASRGAGAYNEQFF.

The chain employs TRBV20-1 and TRBJ1-3; the match to TRBD1 covers 7 bases. The CDR3 is 15 residues long. Germline lookup yields CDR1 DFQATT and CDR2 SNEGSKA (reference sequence). J lost 2 bases, V lost 6 bases, and 10 bases had no gene match. This CDR3 is CSAQGTQGTGNTIYF. The CDR3 DNA is TGCAGTGCCCAAGGGACACAGGGGACTGGAAACACCATATATTTT.